This TCR beta chain was sequenced for a study of blood T cells in healthy people across ages. The overall study: The capture of about one barcoded beta molecule per two T cells was achieved by template switching.

The CDR3 sequence is 18 residues long. Trimming cost V 5 bases and J 0 bases; bases outside gene matches: 8. Germline CDR1 and CDR2: SGHTA and FQGNSA. Then a second PCR, running roughly 7 to 11 cycles, was carried out with a sample-barcoded 5' primer and a J-beta primer mix. TCRdb redid the calling of the 5' RACE reads with MiXCR, one entry per CDR3 protein. The repertoire includes some 1,800,000 distinct CDR3 sequences, roughly two fifths of them detected once, and approximately 22% sits in the top ten. The gene calls are TRBV7-2 and TRBJ1-6, with TRBD1 matching 9 bases. The receptor was derived from a human donor in good health. The material sequenced was blood. CDR3 protein: CASSLGQGILSYNSPLHF. The CDR3 bases are TGTGCCAGCAGCCTGGGACAGGGAATACTCTCCTATAATTCACCCCTCCACTTT.